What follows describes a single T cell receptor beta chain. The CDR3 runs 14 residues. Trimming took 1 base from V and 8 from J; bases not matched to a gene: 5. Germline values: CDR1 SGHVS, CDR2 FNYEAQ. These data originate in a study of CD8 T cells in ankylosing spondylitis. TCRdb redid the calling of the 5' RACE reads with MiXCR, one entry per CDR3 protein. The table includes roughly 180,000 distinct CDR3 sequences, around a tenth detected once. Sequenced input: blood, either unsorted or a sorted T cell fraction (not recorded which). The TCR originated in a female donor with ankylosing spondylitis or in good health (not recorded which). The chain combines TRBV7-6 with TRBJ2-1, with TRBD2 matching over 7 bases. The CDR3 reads CASSLGGGSHEQFF. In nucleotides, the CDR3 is TGTGCCAGCAGCTTAGGGGGGGGGTCCCATGAGCAGTTCTTC.